Listed here are 6 T cell receptor beta chains from one sample, sequenced in a study of early T cells in non-severe SARS-CoV-2 infection. TCRdb fed the 5' RACE reads into MiXCR, producing one record per CDR3 protein. The sample has approximately 67,000 distinct CDR3 sequences; around a tenth are singletons. Sequences were obtained from whole blood. The receptors here all came from an adult who was a healthcare worker with PCR-confirmed SARS-CoV-2 infection or an uninfected control (not recorded which).

This clonotype was detected a few times. The genes are TRBV7-9 and TRBJ1-6; no firm D call. Trimming shortened V by 6 bases and J by 5 bases, and 14 bases separated the two germline ends. The CDR3 length is 15 residues. Germline lookup yields CDR1 SEHNR and CDR2 FQNEAQ (reference sequence). The CDR3 region has the DNA TGTGCCAGCAGTCCCGGGCGGGGAGATAATTCACCCCTCCACTTT. Translating it yields CASSPGRGDNSPLHF.

There are a few counts of this clonotype. The chain links TRBV28 to TRBJ1-6, with D possibly TRBD1 on 5 matching bases. V lost 4 bases and J 9 bases, leaving 16 bases between the germline ends. This CDR3 comprises 15 residues. Germline loops: CDR1 MDHEN, CDR2 SYDVKM. The CDR3 DNA reads TGTGCCAGCAGTTCGGGGCAGGGCGCCGGTTCACCCCTCCACTTT. It encodes CASSSGQGAGSPLHF.

This clonotype has at least ten counts. The CDR3 bases are TGTGCCAGCAGCCATGACCTCACAGATACGCAGTATTTT. It specifies CASSHDLTDTQYF. V gene TRBV3-1 combines with J gene TRBJ2-3, with D uncertain. The V and J ends lost 3 bases and 2 bases respectively, with 6 bases between them. Germline CDR1 and CDR2: LGHDT and YNNKEL (reference sequence). This CDR3 has 13 residues.

This clonotype was detected many times. This rearrangement joins TRBV7-3 to TRBJ2-3; D is possibly TRBD1 (6 bases). The V end was cut by 4 bases, the J end by 11 bases, with 13 bases between. Germline V gives CDR1 SGHTA, CDR2 FQGTGA. The CDR3 covers 12 residues. CDR3 bases: TGTGCCAGCAGCTCAGGGGACGCCAAGCAGTATTTT. Its translation: CASSSGDAKQYF.

This clonotype was detected many times. The rearrangement uses TRBV2 and TRBJ1-5; 9 nucleotides match TRBD1. This CDR3 is 18 amino acids long. CDR1 and CDR2 (germline): SNHLY, FYNNEI. V was pared by 1 base and J by 2 bases, with 9 bases of the junction left unmatched. The CDR3 DNA reads as TGTGCCAGCAGTGAAGAGGTTGTTCGACAGGGGGGCAATCAGCCCCAGCATTTT. Amino acid sequence: CASSEEVVRQGGNQPQHF.

This clonotype was picked up a small number of times. This chain connects TRBV7-6 to TRBJ2-5; D unclear. Germline CDR1 and CDR2: SGHVS and FNYEAQ. The V and J ends lost 2 bases and 0 bases respectively, with 25 bases between them. The length of the CDR3 is 20 residues. For the CDR3, the DNA is TGTGCCAGCAGCTTAAGCGTTGGGGTGCGAGGAAACTTTTACCAAGAGACCCAGTACTTC. Translation: CASSLSVGVRGNFYQETQYF.